Listed below are T cell receptor beta chains from one sample, sequenced in a study of early T cells in non-severe SARS-CoV-2 infection. MiXCR was run by TCRdb on the 5' RACE reads, yielding one entry per CDR3 protein. Of 97,000 or so distinct CDR3 sequences in the sample, roughly 9.6% were seen once. The source material was whole blood, sampled at baseline. Receptors were obtained from an adult who was a healthcare worker with PCR-confirmed SARS-CoV-2 infection or an uninfected control (not recorded which). The CDR3 runs from the conserved cysteine through the conserved F or W. The D gene is left open where the match is weak. Clone size is given for some rows only: seen once, a few or many times, or a class if the clone is expanded.

TRBV20-1,TRBJ2-1,TRBD2,many,TGCAGTGCTAGCCCCCCGGGAGGGCCGTTAGGATACAATGAGCAGTTCTTC,CSASPPGGPLGYNEQFF
TRBV7-9,TRBJ2-4,TRBD2,few,TGTGCCAGCAGCCGGGGGACTAGCGGCCTAGCCAAAAACATTCAGTACTTC,CASSRGTSGLAKNIQYF
TRBV7-2,TRBJ2-7,.,many,TGTGCCAGCAGCTCGCAGTACGAGCAGTACTTC,CASSSQYEQYF
TRBV28,TRBJ2-4,TRBD1,many,TGTGCCAGCAGCCAGGGACAGGGGATAAATGGCATTCAGTACTTC,CASSQGQGINGIQYF
TRBV27,TRBJ2-7,TRBD1,.,TGTGCCAGCAGTTTATCTGGGACAGTGGGAACCTACGAGCAGTACTTC,CASSLSGTVGTYEQYF
TRBV7-3,TRBJ2-3,TRBD2,few,TGTGCCAGCAGCTTAAAAGGTGGTAGCGGGGGGATGTCAGATACGCAGTATTTT,CASSLKGGSGGMSDTQYF
TRBV7-2,TRBJ2-1,.,.,TGTGCCAGCAGCTTAGTTGGGGATTTCTACAATGAGCAGTTCTTC,CASSLVGDFYNEQFF
TRBV6-5,TRBJ1-2,.,many,TGTGCCAGCAGCCGCGAGGGTCGCGAAAGCTTC,CASSREGRESF
TRBV7-8,TRBJ2-1,.,.,TGTGCCAGCCGTACCTCTAGTGGGTCCTACAATGAGCAGTTCTTC,CASRTSSGSYNEQFF
TRBV29-1,TRBJ2-7,.,few,TGCAGCGTAACACAGGGCTACGAGCAGTACTTC,CSVTQGYEQYF
TRBV7-2,TRBJ2-1,TRBD1,few,TGTGCCAGCAGCTTAGCCGGGACAGACAATGAGCAGTTCTTC,CASSLAGTDNEQFF
TRBV29-1,TRBJ1-2,.,few,TGCAGCGTTCCTAAGGGCAGGGAAGCTAACTATGGCTACACCTTC,CSVPKGREANYGYTF
TRBV12-3/TRBV12-4,TRBJ1-1,.,few,TGTGCCAGCAGTTCGCTCGGGGATCTGGCTGAAGCTTTCTTT,CASSSLGDLAEAFF
TRBV20-1,TRBJ2-7,.,few,TGCAGTGCTAGAGCTAAGGCTAGCGCTGGCAATTACGAGCAGTACTTC,CSARAKASAGNYEQYF
TRBV5-8,TRBJ2-7,.,many,TGTGCCAGCAGTAAGGACACGTCCTACGAGCAGTACTTC,CASSKDTSYEQYF
TRBV5-1,TRBJ2-7,.,.,TGCGCCAGCAGATTCGGTCTGGGGACGCATGGGACCTACGAGCAGTACTTC,CASRFGLGTHGTYEQYF
TRBV3-1,TRBJ2-2,.,few,TGTGCCAGCAGCCATAACGGTCCCGGGGAGCTGTTTTTT,CASSHNGPGELFF
TRBV7-2,TRBJ2-6,.,many,TGTGCCAGCAGCTTTAAGGGGGCCAACGTCCTGACTTTC,CASSFKGANVLTF
TRBV10-3,TRBJ1-6,.,many,TGTGCCACCGCGACAGAAACCCGAAATTCACCCCTCCACTTT,CATATETRNSPLHF
TRBV20-1,TRBJ2-5,TRBD2,.,TGCAGTGCTAGAGAATCTAGCGGTAGTCGGACCCAGTACTTC,CSARESSGSRTQYF
TRBV20-1,TRBJ1-2,.,many,TGCAGTGCTAGCCTCCGGACAAGCGATGGCTACACCTTC,CSASLRTSDGYTF
TRBV7-2,TRBJ2-1,.,.,TGTGCCAGCAGCCCCGGGCTAGGGGTCTACAATGAGCAGTTCTTC,CASSPGLGVYNEQFF
TRBV28,TRBJ1-2,.,few,TGTGCCAGCAGTTCGACCTCGGAGGGGCTCGGCTACACCTTC,CASSSTSEGLGYTF
TRBV15,TRBJ2-3,TRBD2,many,TGTGCCACCAGCAGAGAAGCGGGAGCCGCAGATACGCAGTATTTT,CATSREAGAADTQYF
TRBV6-4,TRBJ1-1,.,few,TGTGCCAGCAGTGCCGAGGGGAGGACCACTGAAGCTTTCTTT,CASSAEGRTTEAFF
TRBV7-2,TRBJ2-5,.,many,TGTGCCAGCAGCCCCGACAGACAAGAGACCCAGTACTTC,CASSPDRQETQYF
TRBV2,TRBJ1-1,.,few,TGTGCCAGCAGTGTCCGGGGGGTCACGAACACTGAAGCTTTCTTT,CASSVRGVTNTEAFF
TRBV3-1,TRBJ2-7,.,.,TGTGCCAGCAGCCAATCTCCAGGCGTCTCCTACGAGCAGTACTTC,CASSQSPGVSYEQYF
TRBV7-6,TRBJ2-5,TRBD1,.,TGTGCCAGCAGCTCGAACAGGGGATTGGGGGAGACCCAGTACTTC,CASSSNRGLGETQYF